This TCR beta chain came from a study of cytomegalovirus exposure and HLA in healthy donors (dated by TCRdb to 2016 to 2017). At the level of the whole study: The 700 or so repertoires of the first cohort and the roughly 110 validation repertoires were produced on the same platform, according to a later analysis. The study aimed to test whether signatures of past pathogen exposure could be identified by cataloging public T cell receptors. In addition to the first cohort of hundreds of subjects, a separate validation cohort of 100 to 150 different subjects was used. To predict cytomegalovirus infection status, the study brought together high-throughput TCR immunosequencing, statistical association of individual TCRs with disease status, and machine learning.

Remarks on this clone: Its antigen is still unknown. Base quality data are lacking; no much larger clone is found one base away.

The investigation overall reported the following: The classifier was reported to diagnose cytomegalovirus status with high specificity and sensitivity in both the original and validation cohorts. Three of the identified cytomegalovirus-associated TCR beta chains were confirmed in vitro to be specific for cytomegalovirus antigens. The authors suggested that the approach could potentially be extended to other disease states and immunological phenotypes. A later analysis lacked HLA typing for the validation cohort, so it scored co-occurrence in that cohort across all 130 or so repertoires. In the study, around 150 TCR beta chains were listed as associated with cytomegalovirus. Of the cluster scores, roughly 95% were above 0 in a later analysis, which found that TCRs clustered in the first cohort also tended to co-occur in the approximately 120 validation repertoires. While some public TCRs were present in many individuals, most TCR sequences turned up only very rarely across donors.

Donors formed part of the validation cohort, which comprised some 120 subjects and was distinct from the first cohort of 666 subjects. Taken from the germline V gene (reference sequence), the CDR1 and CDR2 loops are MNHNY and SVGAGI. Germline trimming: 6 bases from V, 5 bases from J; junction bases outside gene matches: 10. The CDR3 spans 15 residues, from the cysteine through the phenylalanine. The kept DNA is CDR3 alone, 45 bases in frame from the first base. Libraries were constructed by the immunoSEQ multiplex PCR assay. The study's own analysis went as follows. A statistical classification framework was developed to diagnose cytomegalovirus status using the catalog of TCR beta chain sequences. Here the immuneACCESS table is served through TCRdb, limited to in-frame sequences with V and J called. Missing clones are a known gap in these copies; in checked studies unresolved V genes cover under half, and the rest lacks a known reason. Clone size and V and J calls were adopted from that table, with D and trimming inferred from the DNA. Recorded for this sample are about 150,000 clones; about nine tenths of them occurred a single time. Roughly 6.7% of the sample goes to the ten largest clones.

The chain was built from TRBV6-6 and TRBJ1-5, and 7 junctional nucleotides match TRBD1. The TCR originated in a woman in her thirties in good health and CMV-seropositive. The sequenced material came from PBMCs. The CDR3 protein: CASRKQGPVDQPQHF. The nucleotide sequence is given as TGTGCCAGCAGGAAACAGGGGCCGGTGGATCAGCCCCAGCATTTT.